This T cell receptor (beta chain) was documented in a study of immune heterogeneity within non-small cell lung tumors (dated by TCRdb to 2016 to 2018). Study-level background: By histology, the tumors included roughly ten non-squamous carcinomas, a few squamous cell carcinomas and 1 tumor not otherwise specified. To look at intratumoral immune heterogeneity, the study ran whole-exome sequencing, RNA-seq and TCR beta repertoire sequencing on several spatially distinct regions taken from every NSCLC tumor. TCR repertoire analysis included under 60 tumor loci from 15 or so patients, whereas transcriptome data included only around 44 loci from roughly 12 patients. Binding of neoantigens to the HLA alleles of each patient was predicted with netMHCpan-3.0 for mutant peptides of 8 to 11 amino acids.

The TCR beta CDR3 region was amplified with a multiplex PCR system whose first round of approximately 11 cycles used 32 V-gene forward primers and 13 J-gene reverse primers. The first PCR round used a QIAGEN Multiplex PCR Kit, and the primer sequences were filed in Chinese patent CN105087789A. A second PCR round added Illumina universal primers using the Phusion High-Fidelity PCR Kit. The TCR libraries underwent paired-end sequencing with a read length of 151 bp on the Illumina HiSeq X Ten platform. On the authors' methods: Reads lacking multiplex PCR primers were removed with Cutadapt, read pairs were merged with PEAR, and CDR3 regions were called with MiXCR default settings. Repertoire diversity used Shannon entropy, and clonality was computed as one minus Shannon entropy divided by ln of productive unique sequence count. Clonotypes present at frequencies of at least 0.5% were defined as dominant or high-frequency T-cell clones. Through fastp at Q25 and MiXCR, TCRdb rebuilt clones from the public reads, retaining in-frame beta chains. A single entry per CDR3 protein holds the most common genes and DNA from its merged rows. The V and J calls come from TCRdb's annotation, not from the publication. Counted in this sample were approximately 31,000 distinct CDR3 sequences; under 35% of them appeared once. The top ten hold about 4% of the sample.

Taken from cysteine to phenylalanine, the CDR3 has 15 residues. Here the CDR3 DNA is all that survives: 45 bases in frame from base 1. At the junction V is shortened by 10 bases and J by 4 bases, with 17 bases in between. Overall study results and their limits: Within a patient, identical dominant CDR3B clonotypes were found to recur across loci, yet unique high-frequency clones were also harbored in different tumor locations. Individual patients mostly had different high-frequency TCR beta clonotypes. Local T-cell repertoire clonality showed a statistically significant but moderate positive correlation with local tumor mutational burden (R about 0.34).

In regard to this clonotype: This receptor's antigen is unknown. Per-base qualities were not stored, and no clone one base away is much larger.

Genomic DNA was extracted from bulk tumor tissue and used as the TCR template, and around 540 ng gDNA was amplified per sample. Multiple biopsies per primary tumor were taken during surgery, spaced as far apart as possible within the tumor mass. Patients in the study cohort, which was described as untreated, were newly diagnosed NSCLC cases going through curative surgery. The donor group was made up of 15 newly diagnosed non-small cell lung cancer patients undergoing surgery with curative intent. A couple of independent pathologists reviewed the resected tumor masses. Only high-quality DNA and RNA samples were carried forward to sequencing.

Sequenced sample: lung tumor tissue. The receptor's source is a man aged 40-49 years with non-small cell lung cancer. The V gene is TRBV12-3 or TRBV12-4 and the J gene is TRBJ1-6; the D gene remains uncertain. The sequenced DNA: TGTGCCAATAGTTTCAGGAGAGGATATAATTCACCCCTCCACTTT. This sequence encodes CANSFRRGYNSPLHF.